This T cell receptor beta chain was recovered during a study of shared clonotypes between healthy human individuals. This CDR3 has 14 amino acids. The germline V and J ends were trimmed by 4 bases and 2 bases, with 9 bases remaining between them. CDR1 is LNHDA, CDR2 SQIVND, per germline (reference sequence). The method was immunoSEQ multiplex PCR; TCRdb's version includes in-frame clones alone and lacks a portion of them. Of about 1.1 million clones in the sample, approximately 80% are singletons; the top ten hold 0.89%. The sequence was obtained from a man aged 18 to 29 in good health. Some clones in this sample may be carry-over from other donors' samples. The chain recombines TRBV19 with TRBJ1-3; D perhaps matches TRBD1 (6 bases). The source material was memory CD4+ T cells from PBMCs. Specified subset: CD45RA-negative fraction. This CDR3 reads CASSRAGAGNTIYF. The CDR3 DNA is TGTGCCAGTAGTAGGGCAGGGGCTGGAAACACCATATATTTT.